This T cell receptor (beta chain) comes out of a study of T-cell reconstitution after alpha-beta-depleted transplantation in children. Notes on the study in general: Several hundred expanded graft clones reportedly gave rise to the alpha-beta T cells present about two months after transplant. Some patients owed their high day-60 TCRbeta diversity to surviving recipient T cells and thymic progenitors. Most T-cell counts and diversity one year after the transplant came from T cells that were newly produced.

V lost 3 bases and J lost 6, with 12 bases in between. Germline values: CDR1 SGHRS, CDR2 YFSETQ. CDR3 length equals 14 residues. In its sample, this clonotype was seen a few times. Its antigen is not known. Preparation of the TCRbeta library was carried out with unique molecular identifiers. TCRdb fed the PCR reads into MiXCR, producing one record per CDR3 protein. The sample holds more than 120,000 distinct CDR3 sequences, more than 8% seen once. This sequence was found in a female patient under 10 years old who had a stem cell transplant for congenital amegakaryocytic thrombocytopenia, so the T cells may come from the graft donor. The specimen was PBMCs, mostly from graft donor cells, collected 180 days after TCRalphabeta/CD19-depleted stem cell transplant. The V gene is TRBV5-1, the J gene TRBJ2-2; no clear D. The CDR3 sequence: CASSSGLFSGELFF. The CDR3 coding sequence is TGCGCCAGCAGCTCCGGGTTGTTCTCCGGGGAGCTGTTTTTT.